The 7 T cell receptor beta chains presented below share a single source sample, sequenced in a study of blood T cell repertoires in COVID-19 (TCRdb year 2020). Libraries were prepared through the immunoSEQ multiplex PCR assay. TCRdb provides this immuneACCESS table in a form limited to in-frame rearrangements. Some clones are lacking; in checked studies, under half of them reflect an unresolved V gene, and why the rest are absent is not known. The sample table records around 98,000 clones; around 90% of these occur just once. Of the sample, 4% to 5% is held by the ten largest clones. The specimen was peripheral blood. These receptors all stem from a man in his 70s with acute or convalescent COVID-19.

V and J are TRBV5-1 and TRBJ2-1; TRBD2 agrees at 10 bases. The germline V gene encodes CDR1 SGHRS and CDR2 YFSETQ. The CDR3 totals 15 residues. V was pared by 4 bases and J by 2 bases, with 3 bases of the junction left unmatched. Here the CDR3 DNA reads TGCGCCAGCAGCCTAGCGGGGGAGACCTACAATGAGCAGTTCTTC. Translated: CASSLAGETYNEQFF.

This chain uses TRBV2 with TRBJ1-2, with TRBD1 identical over 12 bases. V lost 5 bases and J lost 8; bases outside the gene matches: 3. Germline V gene lookup returns CDR1 SNHLY and CDR2 FYNNEI. The CDR3 loop spans 13 amino acids. Written as DNA, the CDR3 is TGTGCCAGCAGTCGGGACAGGGGGCTAGGCTACACCTTC. Translating it yields CASSRDRGLGYTF.

The rearrangement joins TRBV28 to TRBJ1-5; TRBD1 matches 7 bases. Germline V gene lookup returns CDR1 MDHEN and CDR2 SYDVKM. This CDR3 is 14 amino acids long. V lost 6 bases, J lost 4 bases, and 6 bases stayed unmatched. The CDR3 DNA reads TGTGCCAGCAGGGGCCCAGGGGGGAATCAGCCCCAGCATTTT. Translating gives CASRGPGGNQPQHF.

V gene TRBV12-5 combines with J gene TRBJ1-3; D unclear. The V end was cut by 4 bases, the J end by 5 bases, with 12 bases between. Germline assignment: CDR1 LGHNT and CDR2 FRNRAP. This CDR3 has 14 residues. As DNA, the CDR3 is TGTGCTAGTGGTTCCGGGATGGGGAGAAACACCATATATTTT. This gives the protein CASGSGMGRNTIYF.

This clone was picked up one time. The rearrangement joins TRBV18 to TRBJ1-5, with D hard to call. Per the germline V gene, CDR1 is KGHSH and CDR2 is LQKENI. The length of the CDR3 is 13 residues. V was clipped by 5 bases and J by 5 bases, with 10 bases between them. The CDR3 coding sequence is TGTGCCAGCTCAGGAGGGATTCATCAGCCCCAGCATTTT. This gives the protein CASSGGIHQPQHF. Full variable domain (outside the CDR3, taken from reference TRBV18 and TRBJ1-5): NAGVMQNPRHLVRRRGQEARLRCSPMKGHSHVYWYRQLPEEGLKFMVYLQKENIIDESGMPKERFSAEFPKEGPSILRIQQVVRGDSAAYFCASSGGIHQPQHFGDGTRLSIL.

This chain links TRBV5-4 with TRBJ2-7; D possibly corresponds to TRBD1 (6 bases). The germline V and J ends were trimmed by 4 bases and 2 bases, with 16 bases remaining between them. The CDR3 is made up of 15 amino acids. Germline lookup yields CDR1 SGHNT and CDR2 YYREEE (reference sequence). CDR3 in amino acids: CASSTGQSAAYEQYF. CDR3 nucleotide sequence: TGTGCCAGCAGCACCGGACAGAGTGCAGCCTACGAGCAGTACTTC.

V is TRBV30 and J is TRBJ1-1; D is uncertain. The germline V gene encodes CDR1 GTSNPN and CDR2 SVGIG (reference sequence). The CDR3 is made up of 13 amino acids. V was pared by 4 bases and J by 6 bases, with 15 bases between. The CDR3 DNA is TGTGCCTGGACACCCAACTGGGCAGCTGAAGCTTTCTTT. It encodes CAWTPNWAAEAFF. Full variable domain (remainder filled in from reference TRBV30 and TRBJ1-1): SQTIHQWPATLVQPVGSPLSLECTVEGTSNPNLYWYRQAAGRGLQLLFYSVGIGQISSEVPQNLSASRPQDRQFILSSKKLLLSDSGFYLCAWTPNWAAEAFFGQGTRLTVV.